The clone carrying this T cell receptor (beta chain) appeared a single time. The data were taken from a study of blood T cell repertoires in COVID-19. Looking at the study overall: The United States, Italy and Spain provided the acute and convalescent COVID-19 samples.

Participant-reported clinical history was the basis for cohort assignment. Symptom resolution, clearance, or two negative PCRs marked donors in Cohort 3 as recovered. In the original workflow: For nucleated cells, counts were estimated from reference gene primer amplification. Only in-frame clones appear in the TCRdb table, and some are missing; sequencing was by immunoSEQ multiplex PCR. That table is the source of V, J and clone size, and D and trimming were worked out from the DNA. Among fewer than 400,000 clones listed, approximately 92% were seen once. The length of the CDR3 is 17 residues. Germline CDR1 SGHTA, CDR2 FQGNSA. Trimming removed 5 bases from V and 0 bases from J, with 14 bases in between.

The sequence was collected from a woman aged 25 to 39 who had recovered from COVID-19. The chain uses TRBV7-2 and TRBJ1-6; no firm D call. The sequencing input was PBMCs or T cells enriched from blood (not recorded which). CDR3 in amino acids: CASSLRWSSSYNSPLHF. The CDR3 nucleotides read TGTGCCAGCAGCCTCCGGTGGTCGAGCTCCTATAATTCACCCCTCCACTTT. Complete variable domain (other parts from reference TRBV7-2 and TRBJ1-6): GAGVSQSPSNKVTEKGKDVELRCDPISGHTALYWYRQSLGQGLEFLIYFQGNSAPDKSGLPSDRFSAERTGGSVSTLTIQRTQQEDSAVYLCASSLRWSSSYNSPLHFGNGTRLTVT.